This T cell receptor (beta chain) appears in the sequencing data of a study of vaccination and CD4 T cells after COVID-19. Study in general: Post-COVID specimens were obtained a median about 95 days after diagnosis (range 35 to 161).

Sequence data for DNA of cultured CD4+ T cells were generated by the Oncomine TCR Beta short-read assay. From cultured CD4+ T cells, genomic DNA was extracted. TCRdb fed the PCR reads into MiXCR, producing one record per CDR3 protein. The data show roughly 24,000 distinct CDR3 sequences, roughly two fifths seen once. CDR3 length: 14 amino acids. CDR1 is SGHTA, CDR2 FQGNSA, per germline. Trimming cost V 7 bases and J 7 bases; bases outside gene matches: 7. The treatment denotes: roughly 10-day PBMC culture with coronavirus spike peptide pools or control peptides (ViraFEST assay). ViraFEST enlarged antigen-specific T cell populations with peptide pools and afterwards sequenced TCRs. A single count supports this clonotype. Its specificity is not known.

This sequence originates from a human donor who had recovered from COVID-19. This sequence joins TRBV7-2 and TRBJ2-1; 10 nucleotides agree with TRBD2. Material for sequencing was CD4+ T cells from blood, cultured in vitro. The CDR3 DNA sequence: TGTGCCAGCAACCGAGCGGGGGGGCGAAATGAGCAGTTCTTC. It encodes CASNRAGGRNEQFF.